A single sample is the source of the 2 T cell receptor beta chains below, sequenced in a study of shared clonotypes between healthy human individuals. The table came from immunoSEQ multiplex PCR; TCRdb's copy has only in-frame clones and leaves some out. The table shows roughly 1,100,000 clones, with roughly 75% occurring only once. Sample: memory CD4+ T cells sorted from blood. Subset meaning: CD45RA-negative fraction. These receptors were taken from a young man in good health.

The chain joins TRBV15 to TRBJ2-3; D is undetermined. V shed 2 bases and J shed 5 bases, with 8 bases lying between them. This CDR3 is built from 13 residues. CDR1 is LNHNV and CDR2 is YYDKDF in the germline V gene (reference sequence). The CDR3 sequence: CATSRPPGDTQYF. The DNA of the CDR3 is TGTGCCACCAGCAGACCCCCGGGAGATACGCAGTATTTT. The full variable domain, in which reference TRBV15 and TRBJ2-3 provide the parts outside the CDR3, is DAMVIQNPRYQVTQFGKPVTLSCSQTLNHNVMYWYQQKSSQAPKLLFHYYDKDFNNEADTPDNFQSRRPNTSFCFLDIRSPGLGDTAMYLCATSRPPGDTQYFGPGTRLTVL.

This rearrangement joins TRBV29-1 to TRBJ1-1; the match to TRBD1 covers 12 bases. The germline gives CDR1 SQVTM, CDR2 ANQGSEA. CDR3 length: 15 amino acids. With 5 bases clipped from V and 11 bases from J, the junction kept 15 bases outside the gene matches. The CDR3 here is CSVPGQGATPTKAFF. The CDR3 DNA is TGCAGCGTTCCGGGACAGGGGGCAACCCCTACAAAGGCTTTCTTT.